This TCR beta chain was captured by sequencing in a study of cytomegalovirus exposure and HLA in healthy donors. Study-wide results and caveats: The study flagged around 160 TCR beta chains as cytomegalovirus-associated. The presence/absence work took it that sequencing depth was about the same across donors. Some segments of the V type, notably TRBV6-2 and TRBV6-3, were excluded as indistinguishable. In an earlier analysis, about 87% or about 30%: the productive usage of most TCR beta V segments.

Primers included in the PCR were 60 Vbeta and 13 Jbeta primers. TCRdb's copy holds only in-frame clones and misses some; the assay was immunoSEQ multiplex PCR. The sample contains around 130,000 clones, around four fifths of which appear only once. To note about this clone: Its antigen is still unknown.

The CDR3 is made up of 11 amino acids. Germline V gene data show CDR1 as SQVTM and CDR2 as ANQGSEA. The V gene lost 6 bases and the J gene lost 1 base, with 7 bases spanning the gap. Material: PBMCs. This chain joins TRBV29-1 and TRBJ2-7; a possible D gene is TRBD1 (5 bases). The receptor was derived from a man younger than 40 in good health and CMV-seronegative. CDR3 sequence: CSVKGSYEQYF. CDR3 in DNA: TGCAGCGTCAAGGGGTCCTACGAGCAGTACTTC.